These 28 T cell receptor beta chains came from one sample sequenced in a study of CD8 T cells in ankylosing spondylitis. Study results and limitations: Seemingly distinctive of ankylosing spondylitis blood was a TCR beta motif formed by eight highly homologous variants.

Their target antigens are unknown. TCRdb redid the calling of the 5' RACE reads with MiXCR, one entry per CDR3 protein. Among about 800,000 distinct CDR3 sequences listed, 10% to 15% were seen once. The sample comprised blood, either unsorted or a sorted T cell fraction (not recorded which). All receptors derive from a male donor with ankylosing spondylitis.

This clonotype was seen a handful of times. V gene TRBV7-2 combines with J gene TRBJ1-4; D might be TRBD1 (5 bases). The CDR3 sequence is 13 residues long. The germline V and J ends were trimmed by 2 bases and 8 bases, with 9 bases remaining between them. CDR1 is SGHTA, CDR2 FQGNSA, per germline. CDR3 DNA sequence: TGTGCCAGCAGCTTACAGGGAGCAGAAAAACTGTTTTTT. It translates to CASSLQGAEKLFF.

This clonotype was counted only a few times. The chain combines TRBV7-2 with TRBJ2-1; 9 bases match TRBD2. J was trimmed by 8 bases and V by 1 base; bases with no gene match: 6. Germline CDR1 SGHTA, CDR2 FQGNSA. The CDR3 extends over 15 amino acids. The CDR3 nucleotides read TGTGCCAGCAGCTTAGGGCTAGCGGGAAACCATGAGCAGTTCTTC. Translated, it gives CASSLGLAGNHEQFF.

Only a few counts were recorded for this clonotype. The rearrangement uses TRBV5-1 and TRBJ2-3; D is uncertain. V lost 2 bases and J lost 5, with 12 bases in between. CDR1 is SGHRS, CDR2 YFSETQ, per germline. There are 14 residues in the CDR3. The CDR3 DNA sequence: TGCGCCAGCAGCTTACAGAGTCCCCAAGATACGCAGTATTTT. Its translation: CASSLQSPQDTQYF.

The table lists this clonotype with a few counts. The chain recombines TRBV5-5 with TRBJ1-4, with D perhaps matching TRBD1 (5 bases). V lost 0 bases, J lost 8 bases, and 17 bases lay in between. CDR1 and CDR2 from the germline V gene are SGHKS and YYEKEE (reference sequence). The CDR3 runs 16 residues. CDR3 nucleotide sequence: TGTGCCAGCAGCTTGGCCGGGACTCAAGTGAGGGAAAAACTGTTTTTT. It codes for CASSLAGTQVREKLFF.

The chain employs TRBV20-1 and TRBJ2-2; D could derive from TRBD1 or TRBD2 (5 bases each). Germline values: CDR1 DFQATT, CDR2 SNEGSKA (reference sequence). The CDR3 covers 16 residues. Trimming shortened V by 6 bases and J by 5 bases, and 22 bases separated the two germline ends. The CDR3 nucleotides read TGCAGTGCCCTTAACCGGGACCGCTGGGGAACCGGGGAGCTGTTTTTT. Its translation is CSALNRDRWGTGELFF.

J is TRBJ1-6 and V is TRBV12-3 or TRBV12-4; D is unclear. V was clipped by 6 bases and J by 7 bases, with 13 bases between them. The length of the CDR3 is 14 residues. The CDR3 sequence is CASSPHGWNSPLHF. DNA of the CDR3: TGTGCCAGCAGCCCGCACGGATGGAATTCACCCCTCCACTTT.

This chain uses TRBV20-1 with TRBJ2-7, with D possibly TRBD1 on 5 matching bases. V lost 0 bases, J lost 2 bases, and 14 bases lay in between. Germline CDR1 reads DFQATT; CDR2 reads SNEGSKA (reference sequence). This CDR3 comprises 15 residues. CDR3 residues: CSARDRGVGTYEQYF. CDR3 sequence (DNA): TGCAGTGCTAGAGATAGGGGCGTGGGGACCTACGAGCAGTACTTC.

This clonotype was recorded a few times. The chain has TRBV5-1 and TRBJ2-3, with 12 nucleotides matching TRBD2. The CDR3 contains 17 residues. Losses at the gene ends were 3 bases for V and 2 bases for J; bases not matched to a gene: 7. The germline gives CDR1 SGHRS, CDR2 YFSETQ. CDR3 loop: CASSSGLAGTSTDTQYF. In DNA, the CDR3 is TGCGCCAGCAGCTCCGGACTAGCGGGAACGTCCACAGATACGCAGTATTTT.

CDR3 nucleotide sequence: TGCAGTGCTAGAGATGGGGGGCGGTCGGTAGGGTACGAGCAGTACTTC. It specifies CSARDGGRSVGYEQYF. This chain joins TRBV20-1 and TRBJ2-7; either TRBD1 or TRBD2 may supply D (6 bases each). Trimming removed 0 bases from V and 4 bases from J, with 19 bases in between. The length of the CDR3 is 16 residues. From germline, CDR1 is DFQATT and CDR2 SNEGSKA (reference sequence).

This clonotype was detected a few times. V gene TRBV27 combines with J gene TRBJ2-7; TRBD1 matches 7 bases. This CDR3 has 16 amino acids. J gave up 1 base and V 5 bases, and 11 bases lay outside the gene matches. Germline V gene data show CDR1 as MNHEY and CDR2 as SMNVEV (reference sequence). CDR3 region: CASSRGSTGVSYEQYF. CDR3 coding DNA: TGTGCCAGCAGTAGAGGGTCCACAGGGGTTTCCTACGAGCAGTACTTC.

This clonotype was observed a few times. The chain uses TRBV11-1 and TRBJ2-6, with 7 bases aligning to TRBD1. Germline V gene data show CDR1 as SGHAT and CDR2 as FQDESV (reference sequence). The trim removed 5 bases at V and 1 base at J, leaving 14 bases unmatched. The CDR3 consists of 19 residues. This CDR3 is CASSPQPGQTNSGANVLTF. The DNA of the CDR3 is TGTGCCAGCAGCCCGCAACCGGGACAGACAAATTCTGGGGCCAACGTCCTGACTTTC.

Many counts were recorded for this clonotype. The rearrangement uses TRBV29-1 and TRBJ2-3; no definite D call. V lost 7 bases to trimming and J lost 0 bases, with 8 bases between them. There are 12 residues in the CDR3. Germline-derived CDR1 and CDR2 are SQVTM and ANQGSEA. The CDR3 bases are TGCAGCGAACGTCGGAGCACAGATACGCAGTATTTT. Its protein product is CSERRSTDTQYF.

J is TRBJ2-2 and V is TRBV5-1; 8 bases align to TRBD1. The junction had 4 bases not matched to a gene; V was cut back by 2 bases and J by 1 base. This CDR3 spans 16 amino acids. Germline V gene lookup returns CDR1 SGHRS and CDR2 YFSETQ. CDR3 protein: CASSFAGGQNTGELFF. The CDR3 DNA reads TGCGCCAGCAGCTTCGCAGGGGGCCAGAACACCGGGGAGCTGTTTTTT.

This clonotype was seen repeatedly, ten times or more. The chain links TRBV20-1 to TRBJ1-2; no definite D call. The CDR3 runs to 14 residues. V dropped 0 bases and J dropped 4 bases, with 12 bases sitting between them. CDR1 and CDR2 (germline): DFQATT, SNEGSKA (reference sequence). CDR3 loop: CSARDSLLGYGYTF. In DNA form, the CDR3 reads TGCAGTGCTAGAGACAGCCTCCTGGGCTATGGCTACACCTTC.

This clonotype was counted many times. This chain joins TRBV7-2 and TRBJ1-3; D uncertain. The germline CDR1 and CDR2 sequences are SGHTA and FQGNSA. The CDR3 loop spans 14 amino acids. V lost 5 bases and J lost 0, with 8 bases in between. CDR3 nucleotide sequence: TGTGCCAGCAGCGTAGGCAGCTCTGGAAACACCATATATTTT. Its protein is CASSVGSSGNTIYF.

In this sample, this clonotype turned up a few times. The chain combines TRBV7-2 with TRBJ2-7; perhaps TRBD1 as D (6 bases). The V end was cut by 2 bases, the J end by 2 bases, with 19 bases between. The CDR3 covers 17 residues. The germline V gene has CDR1 SGHTA and CDR2 FQGNSA. CDR3 amino acids: CASSLSGAGTYTYEQYF. CDR3 coding DNA: TGTGCCAGCAGCTTATCAGGAGCCGGGACATATACCTACGAGCAGTACTTC.

This clonotype was seen at least ten times. The chain recombines TRBV14 with TRBJ1-2; the D is unclear. This CDR3 comprises 13 residues. Deletions cut 4 bases from V and 2 bases from J, with 8 bases between. From germline, CDR1 is SGHDN and CDR2 FVKESK. DNA for the CDR3: TGTGCCAGCAGCCCCTCTCGAAACTATGGCTACACCTTC. It translates to CASSPSRNYGYTF.

This clonotype was counted a few times. This chain links TRBV6-5 with TRBJ1-1; no clear D gene. The CDR3 covers 14 residues. With 2 bases removed from V and 1 base from J, the gap between germline ends came to 8 bases. Germline V gene sequence: CDR1 MNHEY, CDR2 SVGAGI. CDR3: CASSYGRENTEAFF. DNA for the CDR3: TGTGCCAGCAGTTACGGTCGGGAGAACACTGAAGCTTTCTTT.

This clonotype was seen a few times. V usage is TRBV27 and J usage is TRBJ2-4; D is ambiguous. Looked up from germline, CDR1 is MNHEY and CDR2 is SMNVEV (reference sequence). V lost 5 bases, J lost 7 bases, and 15 bases lay in between. The CDR3 totals 14 residues. This CDR3 is CASSPPGWRNIQYF. The CDR3 coding sequence is TGTGCCAGCAGTCCCCCAGGTTGGCGGAACATTCAGTACTTC.

V and J are TRBV20-1 and TRBJ2-3; D not certain. The CDR3 length is 14 residues. V lost 0 bases to trimming and J lost 1 base, with 8 bases between them. Germline CDR1 is DFQATT and CDR2 is SNEGSKA (reference sequence). CDR3 protein: CSARDAKGTDTQYF. CDR3 nucleotides: TGCAGTGCTAGAGATGCGAAGGGCACAGATACGCAGTATTTT.

The V gene is TRBV5-1, the J gene TRBJ1-4; no reliable D call. CDR1 SGHRS and CDR2 YFSETQ come from the germline V gene. V shed 3 bases and J shed 8 bases, with 14 bases lying between them. The CDR3 runs to 14 residues. DNA for the CDR3: TGCGCCAGCAGCTCGGAAGGAGGATACGAAAAACTGTTTTTT. Its protein is CASSSEGGYEKLFF. The complete variable domain, with remaining parts taken from reference TRBV5-1 and TRBJ1-4, reads KAGVTQTPRYLIKTRGQQVTLSCSPISGHRSVSWYQQTPGQGLQFLFEYFSETQRNKGNFPGRFSGRQFSNSRSEMNVSTLELGDSALYLCASSSEGGYEKLFFGSGTQLSVL.

This clonotype appeared many times. The genes are TRBV12-3 or TRBV12-4 and TRBJ2-2; no clear D. The CDR3 runs 13 residues. V lost 4 bases and J 7 bases, leaving 10 bases between the germline ends. The CDR3 protein is CASSSLLGGELFF. As DNA, the CDR3 is TGTGCCAGCAGTTCGCTGCTTGGCGGGGAGCTGTTTTTT.

CDR3 DNA: TGTGCCAGCAGTTACCGGGCCTTCTACGAGCAGTACTTC. It codes for CASSYRAFYEQYF. The chain couples TRBV6-5 to TRBJ2-7, with D hard to call. Trimming removed 2 bases from V and 3 bases from J, with 8 bases in between. Germline CDR1 MNHEY, CDR2 SVGAGI. CDR3 length equals 13 residues.

This clonotype was recorded a few times. The V gene is TRBV10-3, the J gene TRBJ2-5; no clear D. Trimming stripped 6 bases from V and 1 base from J, with 9 bases between. CDR1 and CDR2 (germline): ENHRY, SYGVKD. This CDR3 comprises 13 residues. The CDR3 is CAISPGPQETQYF. CDR3 nucleotides: TGTGCCATCAGCCCGGGCCCCCAAGAGACCCAGTACTTC.

The rearrangement uses TRBV20-1 and TRBJ2-3; D not resolved. Germline V lookup: CDR1 DFQATT, CDR2 SNEGSKA (reference sequence). The CDR3 is 10 amino acids. With 3 bases removed from V and 6 bases from J, the gap between germline ends came to 4 bases. CDR3 nucleotides: TGCAGTGCTAGTCAGGATACGCAGTATTTT. This translates into CSASQDTQYF.

The V gene is TRBV20-1, the J gene TRBJ2-5; TRBD2 is a possible D gene (6 bases). This CDR3 has 16 residues. Germline V gene lookup returns CDR1 DFQATT and CDR2 SNEGSKA (reference sequence). Trimming took off 3 bases at V and 2 bases at J, with 19 bases between the two ends. The CDR3 is CSASPLWAGKQETQYF. CDR3 DNA: TGCAGTGCTAGCCCCCTGTGGGCGGGGAAACAAGAGACCCAGTACTTC.

At least ten counts were recorded for this clonotype. V and J are TRBV5-1 and TRBJ2-7; 8 bases align to TRBD1. Trimming took 2 bases from V and 6 from J; bases not matched to a gene: 10. Germline V CDR1 and CDR2: SGHRS, YFSETQ. This CDR3 spans 15 amino acids. The CDR3 reads CASSLQDRGWSEQYF. The CDR3 DNA follows: TGCGCCAGCAGCTTACAAGACAGGGGCTGGAGCGAGCAGTACTTC.

V gene TRBV6-2 or TRBV6-3 combines with J gene TRBJ2-3; 9 bases agree with TRBD2. Per the germline V gene, CDR1 is MNHEY and CDR2 is SVGEGT. There are 15 residues in the CDR3. Trimming at V came to 2 bases and at J to 8 bases, leaving 8 bases not matched to a gene. The CDR3 DNA reads as TGTGCCAGCAGTTACGGGACTAGCTGGGGGGGTACGCAGTATTTT. This gives the protein CASSYGTSWGGTQYF.